The following is a T cell receptor (beta chain) sequence with its context. This entry is derived from a study of blood T cell repertoires in COVID-19. Study background: COVID-19 samples, acute and convalescent, were from the United States, Italy and Spain. T cells, B-cell-depleted T cells, or PBMCs supplied cDNA or gDNA.

Germline CDR1 GTSNPN, CDR2 SVGIG (reference sequence). The ends were cut back, 5 bases at V and 11 bases at J, with 12 bases in the middle. CDR3 length equals 10 residues. Measured with immunoSEQ multiplex PCR; TCRdb has only the in-frame clones, and not every one. The sample has roughly 300,000 clones, 85% to 90% seen once. Participants were aged about 18 to 89 years from about two dozen US areas. In assigning cohorts, the study relied on participant-reported clinical history. This receptor was obtained from a man in his thirties or forties who had recovered from COVID-19. Sequencing input: PBMCs or T cells enriched from blood (not recorded which). The chain combines TRBV30 with TRBJ1-1, with TRBD1 as a possible D gene (5 bases). The CDR3 bases are TGTGCCTGGGCAGGGTTCGAGGCTTTCTTT. Residues: CAWAGFEAFF. Based on the CDR3 plus reference TRBV30 and TRBJ1-1, the full variable domain is SQTIHQWPATLVQPVGSPLSLECTVEGTSNPNLYWYRQAAGRGLQLLFYSVGIGQISSEVPQNLSASRPQDRQFILSSKKLLLSDSGFYLCAWAGFEAFFGQGTRLTVV.